Sequencing of this TCR beta chain was carried out in a study of CD8+CD57+ T cells in acquired aplastic anemia. Study summary: Sorted CD4+ and CD8+ cells yielded DNA averaging around 3.2 ug.

CDR3 length equals 15 residues. Germline V CDR1 and CDR2: GTSNPN, SVGIG (reference sequence). This clonotype showed up just a few times. Its antigen is still unknown. The junction does not match germline at one end; this may be a read error. Genomic DNA served as template for TCR beta VDJ and CDR3 profiling. TCRdb reanalysed the reads using MiXCR and keeps one entry per CDR3 protein. The sample consists of hundreds of thousands of distinct CDR3 sequences, 65% to 80% of them appearing once. General observations from the study: Roughly 28 was the count of CD8+ CDR3 sequences that patients shared with controls.

The V call is TRBV30, the J call TRBJ1-2, with TRBD1 matching 8 bases. The sequenced sample was sorted CD4+, CD8+, or CD8+CD57+ T cells (not recorded which) from PBMCs. The sequence derives from a human donor in good health, serving as a control. This CDR3 reads CTWGPQGVGVYGYTF. DNA for the CDR3: TGTACCTGGGGGCCACAGGGGGTAGGCGTCTATGGCTACACCTTC. Full variable domain (rest looked up from reference TRBV30 and TRBJ1-2): SQTIHQWPATLVQPVGSPLSLECTVEGTSNPNLYWYRQAAGRGLQLLFYSVGIGQISSEVPQNLSASRPQDRQFILSSKKLLLSDSGFYLCTWGPQGVGVYGYTFGSGTRLTVV.